This TCR beta chain was captured in a study of radiation and T cells in renal cell carcinoma. V was clipped by 0 bases and J by 7 bases, with 12 bases between them. There are 13 residues in the CDR3. Germline V gene sequence: CDR1 GTSNPN, CDR2 SVGIG (reference sequence). Remarks on this clone: Its antigen is as yet unknown.

Time point defined: baseline pretreatment blood. Treatment: 15 Gy SBRT to primary tumor, nephrectomy 4 weeks later. The tumor was a clear cell renal cell carcinoma. The protocol was immunoSEQ multiplex PCR, while the TCRdb copy is restricted to in-frame clones and leaves out a portion. The sample carries about 150,000 clones, approximately 90% recorded once. Points from the study as a whole: Top tumor clonotypes rose in blood 2 weeks post-radiation, then contracted.

The clonotype was recovered from a woman aged 70-85 years with renal cell carcinoma. The material sequenced was blood, taken from a patient whose treatment included radiotherapy and nephrectomy. The chain is built from TRBV30 and TRBJ1-2, with TRBD1 as a possible D gene (5 bases). As DNA, the CDR3 is TGTGCCTGGAGTGTTGGGGGGGAGGGTGGCTACACCTTC. It yields the protein CAWSVGGEGGYTF.